This T cell receptor (beta chain) stems from a study of blood T cells in healthy people across ages. Across the study: About one barcoded TCR beta cDNA was captured per two T cells. Study results and limitations: Age brought a roughly linear fall in TCR beta diversity measured per million T cells. Naive and antigen-experienced cells could not be conclusively compared, given unsorted PBMCs.

The authors ran a second PCR of roughly 6 to 12 cycles using a sample-barcoded 5' primer and a J-beta primer mix. Each CDR3 protein is one row after TCRdb ran MiXCR on the 5' RACE reads. The table records some 1.5 million distinct CDR3 sequences, about 45% of them present only once. A remark on this clonotype: The antigen is undetermined.

Per the germline V gene, CDR1 is LGHNA and CDR2 is YNFKEQ. The CDR3 is 16 amino acids. Trimming took 3 bases from V and 2 from J; bases not matched to a gene: 8. This chain connects TRBV4-2 to TRBJ2-5, with TRBD2 matching 8 bases. The specimen was blood. The sequence came from a woman in her late teens or twenties in good health. This CDR3 reads CASSQLGAGGQETQYF. In DNA form, the CDR3 reads TGTGCCAGCAGCCAGTTGGGGGCGGGGGGACAAGAGACCCAGTACTTC.